The clone carrying this T cell receptor (beta chain) was observed a few times. The CDR3 covers 14 residues. CDR1 is LNHDA, CDR2 SQIVND, per germline (reference sequence). V was clipped by 3 bases and J by 4 bases, with 12 bases between them. This sample was taken from a study of blood T cell repertoires in COVID-19. Study summary: From the United States, Italy and Spain came samples of acute and convalescent COVID-19. From T cells, B-cell-depleted T cells, or PBMCs came the material, which was cDNA or gDNA.

Seattle patient enrollment occurred during active infection, with longitudinal follow-up thereafter. Original handling: Counts of nucleated cells, estimated from reference gene primer amplification, were obtained. The data were produced by immunoSEQ multiplex PCR, yet TCRdb's version contains in-frame clones alone and is incomplete. V and J calls and clone size follow that table, whereas D and trimming were derived from the DNA. The top ten clones hold approximately 8% of a sample with 150,000 to 200,000 clones, roughly 87% of them seen once. This chain joins TRBV19 and TRBJ1-2; D is possibly TRBD1 (6 bases). The TCR originated in a woman aged 70-85 years with COVID-19, enrolled during active disease. Sequenced sample: peripheral blood. CDR3 bases: TGTGCCAGTAGTATCGGACAGTCGTTCTATGGCTACACCTTC. It is translated as CASSIGQSFYGYTF.